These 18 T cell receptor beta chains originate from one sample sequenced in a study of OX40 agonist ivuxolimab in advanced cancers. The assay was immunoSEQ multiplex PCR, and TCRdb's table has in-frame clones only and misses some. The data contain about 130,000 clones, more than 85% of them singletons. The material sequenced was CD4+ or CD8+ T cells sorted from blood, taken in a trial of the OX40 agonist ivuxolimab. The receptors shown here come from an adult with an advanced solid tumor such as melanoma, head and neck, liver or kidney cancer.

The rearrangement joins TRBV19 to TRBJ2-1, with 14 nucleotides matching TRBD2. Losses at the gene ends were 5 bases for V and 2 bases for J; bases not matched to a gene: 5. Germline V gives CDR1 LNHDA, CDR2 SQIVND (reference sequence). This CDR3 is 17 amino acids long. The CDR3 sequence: CASSPGTSGSTYNEQFF. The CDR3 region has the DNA TGTGCCAGTAGTCCGGGGACTAGCGGGAGCACCTACAATGAGCAGTTCTTC.

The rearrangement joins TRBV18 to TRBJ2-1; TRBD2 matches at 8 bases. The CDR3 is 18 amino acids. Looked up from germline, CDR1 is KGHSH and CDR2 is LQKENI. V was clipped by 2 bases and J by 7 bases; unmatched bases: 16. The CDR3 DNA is TGTGCCAGCTCACCAAGGGATCAGGGACTAGGAGGGGCTAATGAGCAGTTCTTC. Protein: CASSPRDQGLGGANEQFF. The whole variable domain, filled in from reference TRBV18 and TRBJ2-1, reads NAGVMQNPRHLVRRRGQEARLRCSPMKGHSHVYWYRQLPEEGLKFMVYLQKENIIDESGMPKERFSAEFPKEGPSILRIQQVVRGDSAAYFCASSPRDQGLGGANEQFFGPGTRLTVL.

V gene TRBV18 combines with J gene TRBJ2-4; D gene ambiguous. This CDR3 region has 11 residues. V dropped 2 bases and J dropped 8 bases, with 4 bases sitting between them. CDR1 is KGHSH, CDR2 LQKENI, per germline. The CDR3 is CASSPADIQYF. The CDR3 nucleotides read TGTGCCAGCTCACCAGCAGACATTCAGTACTTC. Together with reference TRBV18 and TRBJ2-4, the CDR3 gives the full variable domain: NAGVMQNPRHLVRRRGQEARLRCSPMKGHSHVYWYRQLPEEGLKFMVYLQKENIIDESGMPKERFSAEFPKEGPSILRIQQVVRGDSAAYFCASSPADIQYFGAGTRLSVL.

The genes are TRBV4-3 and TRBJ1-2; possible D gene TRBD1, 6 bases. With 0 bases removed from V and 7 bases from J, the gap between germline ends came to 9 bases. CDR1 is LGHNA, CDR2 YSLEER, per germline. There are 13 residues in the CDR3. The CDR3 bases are TGCGCCAGCAGCCAAGACAGGGGTGGTGGCTACACCTTC. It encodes CASSQDRGGGYTF.

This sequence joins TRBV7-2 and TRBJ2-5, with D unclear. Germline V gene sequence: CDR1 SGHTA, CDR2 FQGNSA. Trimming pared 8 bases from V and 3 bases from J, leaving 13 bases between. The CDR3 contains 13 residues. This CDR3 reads CASRVGNKETQYF. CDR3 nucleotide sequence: TGTGCCAGCCGGGTGGGGAACAAAGAGACCCAGTACTTC.

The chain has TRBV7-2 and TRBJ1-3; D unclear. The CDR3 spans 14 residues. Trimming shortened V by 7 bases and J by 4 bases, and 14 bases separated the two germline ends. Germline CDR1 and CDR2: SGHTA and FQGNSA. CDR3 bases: TGTGCCAGCAATCGGTATTCCTCCGGAAACACCATATATTTT. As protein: CASNRYSSGNTIYF. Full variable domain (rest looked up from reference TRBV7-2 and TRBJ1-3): GAGVSQSPSNKVTEKGKDVELRCDPISGHTALYWYRQSLGQGLEFLIYFQGNSAPDKSGLPSDRFSAERTGGSVSTLTIQRTQQEDSAVYLCASNRYSSGNTIYFGEGSWLTVV.

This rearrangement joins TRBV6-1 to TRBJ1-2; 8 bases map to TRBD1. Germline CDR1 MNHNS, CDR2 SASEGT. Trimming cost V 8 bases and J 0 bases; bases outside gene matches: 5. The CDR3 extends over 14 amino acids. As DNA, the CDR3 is TGTGCCAGCCGAGGGACAGGATCTAACTATGGCTACACCTTC. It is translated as CASRGTGSNYGYTF.

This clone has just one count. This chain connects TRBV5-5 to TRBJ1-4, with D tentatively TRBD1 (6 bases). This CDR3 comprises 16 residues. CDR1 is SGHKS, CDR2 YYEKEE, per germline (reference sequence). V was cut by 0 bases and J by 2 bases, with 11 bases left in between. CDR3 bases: TGTGCCAGCAGCTTGGACAGGGTAGGGACTAATGAAAAACTGTTTTTT. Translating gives CASSLDRVGTNEKLFF.

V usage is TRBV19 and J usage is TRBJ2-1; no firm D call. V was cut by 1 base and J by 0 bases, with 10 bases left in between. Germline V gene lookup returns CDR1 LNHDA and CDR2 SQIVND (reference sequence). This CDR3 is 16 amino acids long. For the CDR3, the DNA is TGTGCCAGTAGTATAGCGGACCATAGCTCCTACAATGAGCAGTTCTTC. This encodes CASSIADHSSYNEQFF.

CDR3 region: CASSTSWGTISYNEQFF. The DNA for the CDR3 is TGTGCCAGTAGTACTTCTTGGGGGACAATTTCCTACAATGAGCAGTTCTTC. V gene TRBV19 combines with J gene TRBJ2-1; D is possibly TRBD1 (6 bases). The CDR3 covers 17 residues. CDR1 is LNHDA and CDR2 is SQIVND in the germline V gene (reference sequence). V was shortened by 4 bases and J by 1 base, with 17 bases between the two germline ends.

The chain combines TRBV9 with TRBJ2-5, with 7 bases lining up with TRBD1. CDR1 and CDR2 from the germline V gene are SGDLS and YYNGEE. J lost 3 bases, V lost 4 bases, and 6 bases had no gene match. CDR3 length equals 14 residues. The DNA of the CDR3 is TGTGCCAGCAGCCCGGGGACAGTTAAAGAGACCCAGTACTTC. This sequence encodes CASSPGTVKETQYF.

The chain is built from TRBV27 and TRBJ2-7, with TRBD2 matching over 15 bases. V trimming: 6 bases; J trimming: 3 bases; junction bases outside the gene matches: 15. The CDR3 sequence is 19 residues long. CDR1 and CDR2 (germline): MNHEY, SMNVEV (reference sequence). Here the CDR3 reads CASSDPPGTSGGNYYEQYF. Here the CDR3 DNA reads TGTGCCAGCAGCGATCCACCCGGGACTAGCGGGGGGAATTACTACGAGCAGTACTTC.

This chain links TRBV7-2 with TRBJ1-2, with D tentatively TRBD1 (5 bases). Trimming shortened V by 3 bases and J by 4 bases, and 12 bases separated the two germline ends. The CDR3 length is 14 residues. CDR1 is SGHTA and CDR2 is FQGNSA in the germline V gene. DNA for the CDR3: TGTGCCAGCAGCTTTGAGACAGATCGCTATGGCTACACCTTC. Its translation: CASSFETDRYGYTF.

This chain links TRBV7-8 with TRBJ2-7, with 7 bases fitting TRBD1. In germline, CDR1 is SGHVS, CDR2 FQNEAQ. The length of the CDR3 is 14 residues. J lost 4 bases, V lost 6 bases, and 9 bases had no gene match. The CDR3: CASRSRTGVYEQYF. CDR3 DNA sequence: TGTGCCAGCAGATCTAGAACAGGGGTATACGAGCAGTACTTC.

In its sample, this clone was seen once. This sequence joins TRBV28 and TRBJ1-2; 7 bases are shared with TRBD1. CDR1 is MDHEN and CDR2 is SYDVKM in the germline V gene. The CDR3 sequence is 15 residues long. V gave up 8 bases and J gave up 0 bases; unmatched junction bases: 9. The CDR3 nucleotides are TGTGCCAGCTCCTCCGGACAGGTGACTAACTATGGCTACACCTTC. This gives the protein CASSSGQVTNYGYTF.

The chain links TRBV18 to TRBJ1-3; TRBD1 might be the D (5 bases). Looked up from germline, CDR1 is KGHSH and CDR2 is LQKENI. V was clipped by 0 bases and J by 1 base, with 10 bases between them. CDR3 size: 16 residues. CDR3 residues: CASSPPGVRSGNTIYF. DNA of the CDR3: TGTGCCAGCTCACCACCAGGGGTAAGGTCTGGAAACACCATATATTTT.

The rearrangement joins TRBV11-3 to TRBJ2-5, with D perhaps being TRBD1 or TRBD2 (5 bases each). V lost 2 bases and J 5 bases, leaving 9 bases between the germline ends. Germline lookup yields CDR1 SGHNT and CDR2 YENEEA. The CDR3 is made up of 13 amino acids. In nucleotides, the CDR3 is TGTGCCAGCAGCTTAAATTGGGGGGAGACCCAGTACTTC. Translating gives CASSLNWGETQYF.

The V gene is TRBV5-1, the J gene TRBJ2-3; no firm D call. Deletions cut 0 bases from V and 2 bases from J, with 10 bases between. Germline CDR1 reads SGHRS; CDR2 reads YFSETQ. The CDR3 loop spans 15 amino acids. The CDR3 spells CASSLAGTNTDTQYF. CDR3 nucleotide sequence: TGCGCCAGCAGCTTGGCTGGCACAAACACAGATACGCAGTATTTT. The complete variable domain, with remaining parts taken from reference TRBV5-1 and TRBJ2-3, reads KAGVTQTPRYLIKTRGQQVTLSCSPISGHRSVSWYQQTPGQGLQFLFEYFSETQRNKGNFPGRFSGRQFSNSRSEMNVSTLELGDSALYLCASSLAGTNTDTQYFGPGTRLTVL.